This TCR beta chain was documented in a study of blood T cells in healthy people across ages. Donors ranged from roughly 6 to 90 years old and were healthy Caucasians in Russia. The V segment lost 5 bases and the J segment 9 bases; nucleotides outside the gene matches: 13. CDR3 length: 17 amino acids. CDR1 SGHTA and CDR2 FQGNSA come from the germline V gene. For the second PCR, which ran for roughly 6 to 12 cycles, a sample-barcoded 5' primer and a J-beta primer mix were used. TCRdb re-analysed the 5' RACE reads in MiXCR, keeping a single row per CDR3 protein. The sample yields about 780,000 distinct CDR3 sequences, roughly 46% seen once.

This clonotype was obtained from an elderly man in good health. Sequenced: blood. The V call is TRBV7-2, the J call TRBJ2-2; 12 bases are shared with TRBD2. CDR3: CASSSLSLAGGTRELFF. The CDR3 region has the DNA TGTGCCAGCAGCAGCTTATCACTAGCGGGAGGAACTAGGGAGCTGTTTTTT. The full variable domain, rest sourced from reference TRBV7-2 and TRBJ2-2, is GAGVSQSPSNKVTEKGKDVELRCDPISGHTALYWYRQSLGQGLEFLIYFQGNSAPDKSGLPSDRFSAERTGGSVSTLTIQRTQQEDSAVYLCASSSLSLAGGTRELFFGEGSRLTVL.